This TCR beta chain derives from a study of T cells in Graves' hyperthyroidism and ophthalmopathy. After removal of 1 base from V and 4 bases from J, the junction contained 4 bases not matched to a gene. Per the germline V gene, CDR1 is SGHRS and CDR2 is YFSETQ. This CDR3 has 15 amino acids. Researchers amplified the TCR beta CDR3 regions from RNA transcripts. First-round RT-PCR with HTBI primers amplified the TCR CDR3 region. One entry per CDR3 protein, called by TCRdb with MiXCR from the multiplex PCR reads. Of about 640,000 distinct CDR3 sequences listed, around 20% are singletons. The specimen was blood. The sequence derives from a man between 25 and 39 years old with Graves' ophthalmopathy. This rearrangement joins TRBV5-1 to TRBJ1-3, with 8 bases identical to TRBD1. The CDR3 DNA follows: TGCGCCAGCAGCTTGCAGGGGGCGCTGGGAAACACCATATATTTT. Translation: CASSLQGALGNTIYF.